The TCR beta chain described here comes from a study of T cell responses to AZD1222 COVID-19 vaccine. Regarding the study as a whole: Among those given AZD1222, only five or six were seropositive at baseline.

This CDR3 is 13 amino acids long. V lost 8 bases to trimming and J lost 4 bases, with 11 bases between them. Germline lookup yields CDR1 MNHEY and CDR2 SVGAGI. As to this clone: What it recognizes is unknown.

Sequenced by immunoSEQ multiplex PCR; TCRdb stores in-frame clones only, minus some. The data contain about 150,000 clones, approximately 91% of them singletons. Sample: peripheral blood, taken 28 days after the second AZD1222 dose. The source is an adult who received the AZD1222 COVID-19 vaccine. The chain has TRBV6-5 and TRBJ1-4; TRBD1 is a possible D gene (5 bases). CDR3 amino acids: CASRQGVNEKLFF. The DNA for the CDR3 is TGTGCCAGCCGCCAGGGTGTTAATGAAAAACTGTTTTTT.